These 17 T cell receptor beta chains were all obtained from the same sample, sequenced in a study of T cell responses to AZD1222 COVID-19 vaccine. Here immunoSEQ multiplex PCR was the method, and the copy in TCRdb shows in-frame clones only, minus some. This table holds about 85,000 clones, about 88% found once. The specimen comprised peripheral blood, sampled on day 0 of AZD1222 vaccination. Receptor source: an adult in good health.

This chain uses TRBV10-3 with TRBJ1-5, with D maybe TRBD1 (6 bases). CDR3 length equals 14 residues. CDR1 and CDR2 (germline): ENHRY, SYGVKD. The V gene lost 6 bases and the J gene lost 3 bases, with 12 bases spanning the gap. The CDR3 region has the DNA TGTGCCATCAGCACAGGGTTCGACAATCAGCCCCAGCATTTT. Translation: CAISTGFDNQPQHF.

V and J are TRBV9 and TRBJ2-2; D gene uncertain. Trimming left V 4 bases short and J 1 base short, with 8 bases between. CDR3 length equals 14 residues. Germline CDR1 reads SGDLS; CDR2 reads YYNGEE. The chain's CDR3 is CASSPYGNTGELFF. CDR3 coding DNA: TGTGCCAGCAGCCCCTACGGGAACACCGGGGAGCTGTTTTTT.

The gene calls are TRBV19 and TRBJ1-5; D is possibly TRBD1 (6 bases). V dropped 5 bases and J dropped 0 bases, with 11 bases sitting between them. Germline assignment: CDR1 LNHDA and CDR2 SQIVND (reference sequence). There are 15 residues in the CDR3. The CDR3 DNA reads TGTGCCAGTAGTCTCCAGGGGCATAGCAATCAGCCCCAGCATTTT. This sequence encodes CASSLQGHSNQPQHF.

The genes are TRBV14 and TRBJ1-4, with TRBD1 matching 7 bases. Germline CDR1 and CDR2: SGHDN and FVKESK. The CDR3 has 15 amino acids. Trimming removed 0 bases from V and 8 bases from J; junction bases left unmatched: 6. The CDR3 loop reads CASSQDDREGEKLFF. The CDR3 DNA sequence: TGTGCCAGCAGCCAAGATGACAGGGAAGGGGAAAAACTGTTTTTT.

A single count supports this clone. The genes are TRBV6-5 and TRBJ2-7; D perhaps matches TRBD2 (6 bases). Germline V gene sequence: CDR1 MNHEY, CDR2 SVGAGI. The CDR3 spans 15 residues. Deletions cut 5 bases from V and 3 bases from J, with 17 bases between. The CDR3 sequence: CASSPTASRGYEQYF. The DNA of the CDR3 is TGTGCCAGCAGTCCGACAGCGTCGCGGGGCTACGAGCAGTACTTC.

There are many counts of this clone. The V and J genes are TRBV11-3 and TRBJ2-2, with 7 bases that match TRBD1. This CDR3 comprises 16 residues. The J segment lost 5 bases and the V segment lost 5 bases, leaving 11 bases of the junction unmatched. Germline loops: CDR1 SGHNT, CDR2 YENEEA. CDR3 coding DNA: TGTGCCAGCAGCCAAGATGACAGGGAAAGAACCGGGGAGCTGTTTTTT. Its translation is CASSQDDRERTGELFF.

This clone was seen a single time. The chain employs TRBV13 and TRBJ1-2; tentatively, D is TRBD1 (6 bases). V gave up 2 bases and J gave up 4 bases, with 11 bases separating them. CDR1 is PRHDT, CDR2 FYEKMQ, per germline (reference sequence). The CDR3 contains 14 residues. The CDR3 bases are TGTGCCAGCAGCTTAAACAGGGAGGGCTATGGCTACACCTTC. As protein: CASSLNREGYGYTF.

The gene calls are TRBV27 and TRBJ2-7, with 9 bases lining up with TRBD2. Germline CDR1 reads MNHEY; CDR2 reads SMNVEV (reference sequence). Trimming cost V 2 bases and J 2 bases; bases outside gene matches: 4. This CDR3 comprises 15 residues. The CDR3 sequence is CASSLKREAAYEQYF. As DNA, the CDR3 is TGTGCCAGCAGTTTAAAGCGGGAGGCCGCCTACGAGCAGTACTTC.

This clone occurred once. CDR3 residues: CASHYRGDTEAFF. CDR3 nucleotide sequence: TGCGCCAGCCACTACCGAGGAGACACTGAAGCTTTCTTT. The V and J genes are TRBV5-1 and TRBJ1-1, with D hard to call. CDR1 and CDR2 from the germline V gene are SGHRS and YFSETQ. The CDR3 has 13 residues. Trimming cost V 7 bases and J 3 bases, with 13 bases left between them.

V usage is TRBV5-1 and J usage is TRBJ2-3; D ambiguous. CDR3 length: 14 amino acids. V lost 0 bases and J 2 bases, leaving 7 bases between the germline ends. Germline assignment: CDR1 SGHRS and CDR2 YFSETQ. The CDR3 DNA is TGCGCCAGCAGCTTGGCCGTTGACACAGATACGCAGTATTTT. Translation: CASSLAVDTDTQYF. Full variable domain (remainder filled in from reference TRBV5-1 and TRBJ2-3): KAGVTQTPRYLIKTRGQQVTLSCSPISGHRSVSWYQQTPGQGLQFLFEYFSETQRNKGNFPGRFSGRQFSNSRSEMNVSTLELGDSALYLCASSLAVDTDTQYFGPGTRLTVL.

V is TRBV6-5 and J is TRBJ1-4; the D is unclear. Trimming took off 7 bases at V and 8 bases at J, with 14 bases between the two ends. This CDR3 has 13 amino acids. Germline V CDR1 and CDR2: MNHEY, SVGAGI. CDR3 coding DNA: TGTGCCAGCATTCACACCCTCGGGGAAAAACTGTTTTTT. Protein product: CASIHTLGEKLFF.

V usage is TRBV7-9 and J usage is TRBJ2-5, with 11 bases aligning to TRBD2. CDR3 length: 15 amino acids. CDR1 SEHNR and CDR2 FQNEAQ come from the germline V gene (reference sequence). J lost 2 bases, V lost 5 bases, and 4 bases had no gene match. The chain's CDR3 is CASSQGTSGQETQYF. CDR3 sequence (DNA): TGTGCCAGCAGCCAAGGGACTAGCGGACAAGAGACCCAGTACTTC.

The chain employs TRBV7-2 and TRBJ2-2; 8 nucleotides agree with TRBD2. This CDR3 spans 16 amino acids. Germline values: CDR1 SGHTA, CDR2 FQGNSA. After removal of 6 bases from V and 3 bases from J, the junction contained 9 bases not matched to a gene. CDR3 in amino acids: CASSKLAELHTGELFF. The CDR3 DNA follows: TGTGCCAGCAGTAAACTAGCGGAACTACACACCGGGGAGCTGTTTTTT. Full variable domain (remainder filled in from reference TRBV7-2 and TRBJ2-2): GAGVSQSPSNKVTEKGKDVELRCDPISGHTALYWYRQSLGQGLEFLIYFQGNSAPDKSGLPSDRFSAERTGGSVSTLTIQRTQQEDSAVYLCASSKLAELHTGELFFGEGSRLTVL.

The chain is built from TRBV7-9 and TRBJ1-1, with D unresolved. The V gene lost 5 bases and the J gene lost 1 base, with 8 bases spanning the gap. Germline assignment: CDR1 SEHNR and CDR2 FQNEAQ (reference sequence). The CDR3 runs to 13 residues. CDR3 residues: CASSPTENTEAFF. DNA for the CDR3: TGTGCCAGCAGCCCTACAGAGAACACTGAAGCTTTCTTT.

This clone was picked up one time. This sequence joins TRBV5-1 and TRBJ2-1, with D possibly being TRBD1 (5 bases). V was pared by 0 bases and J by 0 bases, with 10 bases between. The germline V gene has CDR1 SGHRS and CDR2 YFSETQ. The CDR3 consists of 16 residues. The CDR3, as DNA: TGCGCCAGCAGCTTGGACCCAGGGCTCTCCTACAATGAGCAGTTCTTC. Protein sequence: CASSLDPGLSYNEQFF.

J is TRBJ2-7 and V is TRBV29-1; D might be TRBD2 (5 bases). Germline V gene sequence: CDR1 SQVTM, CDR2 ANQGSEA. V was pared by 4 bases and J by 4 bases, with 14 bases between. This CDR3 has 13 amino acids. The CDR3 is CSVGGPLGYEQYF. Here the CDR3 DNA reads TGCAGCGTTGGAGGGCCCCTGGGGTACGAGCAGTACTTC.

The chain recombines TRBV10-1 with TRBJ1-1; possibly TRBD1 for D (5 bases). The CDR3 is made up of 15 amino acids. Germline CDR1 WNHNN, CDR2 SYGVQD (reference sequence). The V end lost 0 bases, the J end lost 3 bases, and 11 bases lay between the germline ends. DNA for the CDR3: TGCGCCAGCAGTGAGTCGGCGGGGGGGGACACTGAAGCTTTCTTT. Its translation: CASSESAGGDTEAFF.